The next 8 T cell receptor beta chains were all read from a single sample in a study of cytomegalovirus exposure and HLA in healthy donors. PCR involved 60 Vbeta and 13 Jbeta primers. Data came from immunoSEQ multiplex PCR; TCRdb stores just in-frame clones and leaves some out. The data hold approximately 110,000 clones, with 77% observed a single time. Sequences were obtained from PBMCs. The origin of the receptors is a woman between 40 and 55 years old in good health and CMV-seropositive.

This chain uses TRBV5-1 with TRBJ2-1; TRBD2 matches at 14 bases. V shed 3 bases, J shed 3 bases, and the junction held 5 bases outside the gene matches. Germline V gene data show CDR1 as SGHRS and CDR2 as YFSETQ. This CDR3 region has 17 residues. The DNA for the CDR3 is TGCGCCAGCAGCTCTGGCGGGACTAGCGGGAGCTACAATGAGCAGTTCTTC. Residues: CASSSGGTSGSYNEQFF.

This chain connects TRBV30 to TRBJ1-5; tentatively, D is TRBD1 (6 bases). The V end was cut by 3 bases, the J end by 10 bases, with 19 bases between. The CDR3 consists of 14 residues. The V gene's germline CDR1 is GTSNPN and CDR2 SVGIG (reference sequence). CDR3 sequence: CAWSAGTPADPQHF. DNA for the CDR3: TGTGCCTGGAGCGCCGGGACACCCGCGGATCCCCAGCATTTT.

This rearrangement joins TRBV5-1 to TRBJ2-7, with 9 bases that match TRBD1. There are 18 residues in the CDR3. Germline CDR1 SGHRS, CDR2 YFSETQ. V was pared by 0 bases and J by 7 bases, with 17 bases of the junction left unmatched. DNA of the CDR3: TGCGCCAGCAGCTTGGAACCGGGACAGGGCCCTGGTTTCGGGGAGCAGTACTTC. Its protein is CASSLEPGQGPGFGEQYF.

This clone was picked up many times. The chain carries TRBV11-2 and TRBJ2-7, with a possible D match to TRBD2 (5 bases). Germline CDR1 is SGHAT and CDR2 is FQNNGV. V lost 4 bases and J 0 bases, leaving 10 bases between the germline ends. The CDR3 consists of 14 residues. This chain's CDR3 is CASSSLVYSYEQYF. CDR3 bases: TGTGCCAGCAGCTCACTAGTGTACTCCTACGAGCAGTACTTC.

The V gene is TRBV28, the J gene TRBJ2-1, with a possible D match to TRBD2 (7 bases). V lost 1 base and J 12 bases, leaving 16 bases between the germline ends. Germline V gene sequence: CDR1 MDHEN, CDR2 SYDVKM. CDR3 length: 14 residues. The CDR3 reads CASSLLLGGAGQFF. CDR3 nucleotides: TGTGCCAGCAGTTTATTGTTGGGGGGGGCCGGGCAGTTCTTC.

The rearrangement links TRBV5-5 to TRBJ1-2; TRBD1 matches 7 bases. The V and J ends lost 4 bases and 0 bases, in that order; junction bases with no gene match: 3. The CDR3 loop spans 14 amino acids. Germline-derived CDR1 and CDR2 are SGHKS and YYEKEE (reference sequence). This chain's CDR3 is CASSGTVANYGYTF. The CDR3 nucleotides read TGTGCCAGCAGCGGGACAGTAGCTAACTATGGCTACACCTTC.

The CDR3 DNA sequence: TGTGCCAGCAGTGAATGGGCGGGGAGCACAGATACGCAGTATTTT. The encoded protein is CASSEWAGSTDTQYF. This sequence joins TRBV6-4 and TRBJ2-3; perhaps TRBD2 as D (6 bases). The CDR3 spans 15 residues. V was shortened by 3 bases and J by 0 bases, with 10 bases between the two germline ends. Germline V gives CDR1 MRHNA, CDR2 SNTAGT.

This clone occurred once. This chain connects TRBV6-1 to TRBJ1-1, with D tentatively TRBD1 (5 bases). V gave up 4 bases and J gave up 0 bases, with 27 bases separating them. The CDR3 has 20 residues. Germline CDR1 MNHNS, CDR2 SASEGT. The CDR3 protein is CASSGRPGTGRSGMNTEAFF. In nucleotides, the CDR3 is TGTGCCAGCAGTGGACGACCCGGGACTGGAAGATCTGGGATGAACACTGAAGCTTTCTTT.